Shown below are 24 T cell receptor beta chains from a single sample sequenced in a study of blood T cell repertoires in COVID-19. Clones were read by immunoSEQ multiplex PCR, and TCRdb kept only the in-frame ones, dropping some. This repertoire shows more than 45,000 clones, over 75% found once; its top ten account for more than 4.5%. The material sequenced was peripheral blood. Receptors originate from a man between 35 and 55 years old with active COVID-19.

V usage is TRBV9 and J usage is TRBJ1-1, with D unresolved. The V end was cut by 2 bases, the J end by 0 bases, with 5 bases between. The length of the CDR3 is 13 residues. Germline CDR1 and CDR2: SGDLS and YYNGEE. Here the CDR3 reads CASSVSLNTEAFF. CDR3 sequence (DNA): TGTGCCAGCAGCGTCTCCCTGAACACTGAAGCTTTCTTT.

This clone was recorded once. The chain links TRBV28 to TRBJ1-3; D remains unclear. The CDR3 loop spans 15 amino acids. Between the trimmed V and J ends, which lost 6 bases and 0 bases, there was a span of 12 bases. CDR1 MDHEN and CDR2 SYDVKM come from the germline V gene. The CDR3 DNA follows: TGTGCCAGCAGGACTCCGGGGTTCTCTGGAAACACCATATATTTT. Its translation is CASRTPGFSGNTIYF.

The rearrangement uses TRBV30 and TRBJ1-3; the match to TRBD1 covers 7 bases. Germline trimming cut 4 bases from V and 0 bases from J; bases unmatched to any gene: 6. The germline V gene has CDR1 GTSNPN and CDR2 SVGIG (reference sequence). CDR3 length equals 15 residues. Written as DNA, the CDR3 is TGTGCCTGGAATAGGGGGCCCGGCTCTGGAAACACCATATATTTT. Translation: CAWNRGPGSGNTIYF.

The genes are TRBV20-1 and TRBJ2-3; 10 bases are shared with TRBD2. The CDR3 has 11 residues. V lost 6 bases to trimming and J lost 12 bases; unmatched junction nucleotides: 6. CDR1 is DFQATT and CDR2 is SNEGSKA in the germline V gene (reference sequence). CDR3 sequence: CSATTSGPQYF. The CDR3 DNA reads as TGCAGTGCCACGACTAGCGGGCCTCAGTATTTT.

This sequence joins TRBV30 and TRBJ2-1; possibly TRBD1 for D (6 bases). The germline CDR1 and CDR2 sequences are GTSNPN and SVGIG (reference sequence). This CDR3 has 13 residues. Trimming removed 3 bases from V and 3 bases from J, with 9 bases in between. The CDR3 DNA follows: TGTGCCTGGAGAGCACAGGGCTACAATGAGCAGTTCTTC. Protein product: CAWRAQGYNEQFF.

V gene TRBV12-3 or TRBV12-4 combines with J gene TRBJ1-2; 9 bases align to TRBD1. The junction had 6 bases not matched to a gene; V was cut back by 5 bases and J by 8 bases. There are 13 residues in the CDR3. CDR3 residues: CASSPGTGSGYTF. CDR3 coding DNA: TGTGCCAGCAGTCCCGGGACAGGGAGCGGCTACACCTTC.

The chain joins TRBV15 to TRBJ2-1; 10 bases line up with TRBD2. The CDR3 runs to 18 residues. Germline values: CDR1 LNHNV, CDR2 YYDKDF (reference sequence). With V trimmed by 0 bases and J by 9 bases, 14 bases remained unmatched. The CDR3 spells CATSREPSGSPRRGEQFF. CDR3 nucleotide sequence: TGTGCCACCAGCAGAGAACCTAGCGGGAGTCCCAGAAGGGGTGAGCAGTTCTTC. The whole variable domain, remainder taken from reference TRBV15 and TRBJ2-1, is DAMVIQNPRYQVTQFGKPVTLSCSQTLNHNVMYWYQQKSSQAPKLLFHYYDKDFNNEADTPDNFQSRRPNTSFCFLDIRSPGLGDTAMYLCATSREPSGSPRRGEQFFGPGTRLTVL.

The CDR3, as DNA: TGTGCCAGCAGTGATGGGGGGATTCTCACAGATACGCAGTATTTT. It specifies CASSDGGILTDTQYF. V is TRBV6-1 and J is TRBJ2-3; D perhaps matches TRBD2 (6 bases). The V and J ends lost 3 bases and 2 bases respectively, with 12 bases between them. The CDR3 length is 15 residues. Germline CDR1 MNHNS, CDR2 SASEGT.

The gene calls are TRBV28 and TRBJ1-2; no clear D gene. The CDR3 runs 13 residues. The V and J ends lost 5 bases and 4 bases respectively, with 11 bases between them. CDR1 and CDR2 from the germline V gene are MDHEN and SYDVKM. CDR3 region: CASSRQSTYGYTF. The CDR3 DNA reads as TGTGCCAGCAGTCGACAATCTACCTATGGCTACACCTTC.

V and J are TRBV5-1 and TRBJ2-5; 13 positions match TRBD2. The germline V gene has CDR1 SGHRS and CDR2 YFSETQ. Germline trimming cut 2 bases from V and 4 bases from J; bases unmatched to any gene: 5. This CDR3 comprises 16 residues. The CDR3 spells CASSFGLAGDGETQYF. CDR3 DNA sequence: TGCGCCAGCAGCTTTGGACTAGCGGGAGACGGAGAGACCCAGTACTTC. Filled out from reference TRBV5-1 and TRBJ2-5, the complete variable domain reads KAGVTQTPRYLIKTRGQQVTLSCSPISGHRSVSWYQQTPGQGLQFLFEYFSETQRNKGNFPGRFSGRQFSNSRSEMNVSTLELGDSALYLCASSFGLAGDGETQYFGPGTRLLVL.

Details on this clone: Other DNA sequences in the same sample also yield this CDR3. The chain recombines TRBV9 with TRBJ1-1, with 8 bases that match TRBD1. The CDR3 has 15 amino acids. V shed 0 bases and J 0 bases; nucleotides not matched to a gene: 1. Looked up from germline, CDR1 is SGDLS and CDR2 is YYNGEE. CDR3 region: CASSVGDRLNTEAFF. In DNA form, the CDR3 reads TGTGCCAGCAGCGTAGGGGACAGGCTGAACACTGAAGCTTTCTTT.

This sequence joins TRBV18 and TRBJ2-1; D unclear. Deletions cut 0 bases from V and 4 bases from J, with 4 bases between. The germline CDR1 and CDR2 sequences are KGHSH and LQKENI. This CDR3 region has 13 residues. CDR3 sequence (DNA): TGTGCCAGCTCACCACCGAGTTACAATGAGCAGTTCTTC. Amino acid sequence: CASSPPSYNEQFF.

This clone is categorized as medium-sized (0.01 to 0.1%). The V and J genes are TRBV29-1 and TRBJ2-2, with D unresolved. Germline-derived CDR1 and CDR2 are SQVTM and ANQGSEA. V was cut by 7 bases and J by 7 bases, with 16 bases left in between. The CDR3 contains 13 residues. In DNA form, the CDR3 reads TGCAGCGCTGTCCAGAGGTCGGGCGGGGAGCTGTTTTTT. Residues: CSAVQRSGGELFF.

J is TRBJ1-1 and V is TRBV14; TRBD1 might be the D (6 bases). The V gene lost 5 bases and the J gene lost 3 bases, with 10 bases spanning the gap. This CDR3 has 13 amino acids. Germline loops: CDR1 SGHDN, CDR2 FVKESK. CDR3 DNA: TGTGCCAGCAGCTACCAGGGGCACACTGAAGCTTTCTTT. The encoded protein is CASSYQGHTEAFF. The full variable domain, its missing parts supplied by reference TRBV14 and TRBJ1-1, is EAGVTQFPSHSVIEKGQTVTLRCDPISGHDNLYWYRRVMGKEIKFLLHFVKESKQDESGMPNNRFLAERTGGTYSTLKVQPAELEDSGVYFCASSYQGHTEAFFGQGTRLTVV.

The chain is built from TRBV5-5 and TRBJ2-2, with TRBD2 matching 12 bases. CDR1 is SGHKS and CDR2 is YYEKEE in the germline V gene (reference sequence). V was clipped by 1 base and J by 6 bases; unmatched bases: 4. CDR3 length equals 16 residues. The CDR3 coding sequence is TGTGCCAGCAGCTTGCAGCTAGCGGGAGGGGCCGGGGAGCTGTTTTTT. Amino acid sequence: CASSLQLAGGAGELFF.

The chain has TRBV7-8 and TRBJ2-5; 11 bases are shared with TRBD2. In germline, CDR1 is SGHVS, CDR2 FQNEAQ. The CDR3 has 18 residues. Unmatched junction bases numbered 12, after V lost 2 bases and J lost 4 bases. CDR3: CASSLNWDSGRAAETQYF. CDR3 nucleotides: TGTGCCAGCAGCTTAAATTGGGATAGCGGGAGGGCCGCAGAGACCCAGTACTTC.

The chain carries TRBV19 and TRBJ2-7, with 11 bases aligning to TRBD2. There are 14 residues in the CDR3. Germline-derived CDR1 and CDR2 are LNHDA and SQIVND (reference sequence). V gave up 5 bases and J gave up 2 bases; unmatched junction bases: 2. The CDR3 reads CASSLSGRAYEQYF. Here the CDR3 DNA reads TGTGCCAGTAGTCTTAGCGGGAGGGCCTACGAGCAGTACTTC.

The V gene is TRBV14, the J gene TRBJ1-3; D is perhaps TRBD1 (5 bases). Germline-derived CDR1 and CDR2 are SGHDN and FVKESK. Trimming pared 0 bases from V and 2 bases from J, leaving 8 bases between. The CDR3 covers 15 residues. The CDR3 DNA reads as TGTGCCAGCAGCCAAGACAGGGCTCCTGGAAACACCATATATTTT. Translation gives CASSQDRAPGNTIYF.

This clone appeared a single time. This chain uses TRBV6-5 with TRBJ1-5, with 8 bases identical to TRBD1. The CDR3 is 14 amino acids. CDR1 MNHEY and CDR2 SVGAGI come from the germline V gene. The junction had 7 bases not matched to a gene; V was cut back by 6 bases and J by 6 bases. The CDR3 DNA follows: TGTGCCAGCAGCTGGGACAGGTTCAGTCAGCCCCAGCATTTT. This sequence encodes CASSWDRFSQPQHF.

V gene TRBV5-5 combines with J gene TRBJ2-7; D remains unclear. Germline V CDR1 and CDR2: SGHKS, YYEKEE (reference sequence). V dropped 3 bases and J dropped 0 bases, with 4 bases sitting between them. The CDR3 has 12 residues. As DNA, the CDR3 is TGTGCCAGCAGCTCCAACTCCTACGAGCAGTACTTC. Residues: CASSSNSYEQYF.

This clone was recorded only once. The chain carries TRBV5-1 and TRBJ2-3; 10 bases align to TRBD2. The CDR3 totals 16 residues. Germline values: CDR1 SGHRS, CDR2 YFSETQ. J was trimmed by 7 bases and V by 0 bases; bases with no gene match: 8. The CDR3 loop reads CASSLDPAGGPNTQYF. The DNA for the CDR3 is TGCGCCAGCAGCTTGGATCCAGCGGGAGGGCCGAATACGCAGTATTTT.

The rearrangement uses TRBV19 and TRBJ2-1, with 7 bases that match TRBD2. This CDR3 contains 15 residues. Trimming at V came to 3 bases and at J to 3 bases, leaving 5 bases not matched to a gene. In germline, CDR1 is LNHDA, CDR2 SQIVND (reference sequence). CDR3 nucleotides: TGTGCCAGTAGTATCAGTCGGGACTACTACAATGAGCAGTTCTTC. Its protein is CASSISRDYYNEQFF.

V and J are TRBV6-1 and TRBJ2-1; possibly TRBD1 for D (5 bases). The germline V and J ends were trimmed by 3 bases and 14 bases, with 23 bases remaining between them. Germline V gene data show CDR1 as MNHNS and CDR2 as SASEGT. The CDR3 covers 15 residues. The CDR3 region is CASSDSWGRENTKFF. The CDR3 DNA sequence: TGTGCCAGCAGTGACAGTTGGGGCAGGGAAAATACGAAGTTCTTC.

This rearrangement joins TRBV3-1 (or the pseudogene TRBV3-2) to TRBJ2-5; 7 bases are shared with TRBD2. Unmatched junction bases numbered 13, after V lost 7 bases and J lost 5 bases. Looked up from germline, CDR1 is LGHDT and CDR2 is YNNKEL (reference sequence). CDR3 length: 15 residues. Here the CDR3 reads CASNPVGEGRETQYF. The CDR3 DNA reads as TGTGCCAGCAACCCAGTAGGGGAGGGGAGGGAGACCCAGTACTTC.